This paragraph reports one T cell receptor beta chain. The antigen is undetermined. The data stem from a study of siplizumab effects on memory and regulatory T cells. Whole-study results and caveats: Memory cells seemed less diverse than naive T cells, which also seemed major contributors to the alloresponse. Proliferating CD4+ or CD8+ clones, roughly 80-95% of them, lacked an assignable naive or memory phenotype.

CDR1 is SEHNR and CDR2 is FQNEAQ in the germline V gene (reference sequence). V lost 1 base and J lost 1, with 7 bases in between. This CDR3 spans 14 amino acids. Some 99,000 TCR templates were measured in each sample. The protocol was immunoSEQ multiplex PCR, while the TCRdb copy is restricted to in-frame clones and leaves out a portion. The repertoire includes roughly 80,000 clones, around 90% of them detected once, and 1.5% to 1.7% sits in the top ten. The J gene is TRBJ1-1, the V gene TRBV7-9; unclear D gene. The receptor comes from a human donor in good health. The specimen sequenced was Tregs sorted from blood. In DNA form, the CDR3 reads TGTGCCAGCAGCTTAGGGGCAGCGAACACTGAAGCTTTCTTT. This codes for CASSLGAANTEAFF.